Listed below are T cell receptor beta chains from one sample, sequenced in a study of T cell repertoires in cytomegalovirus infection. In TCRdb, the reads were re-called with MiXCR into one record per CDR3 protein. The sample records about 740,000 distinct CDR3 sequences, 35% being singletons. Sample: PBMCs. The receptors come from a human donor in good health (CMV status not recorded). Some clones in this sample may be carry-over from other donors' samples. The conserved cysteine and the conserved F or W are not part of the CDR3 here. Only part of the rows carry a size: once, few, many, or a class if the clone is expanded.

v_call: TRBV5-5
clone_size: NA
cdr3_aa: ASTLLRGLVGFDGAEAF

v_call: TRBV7-2
clone_size: few
cdr3_aa: ASSPRTSGAYEQY

v_call: TRBV7-9
clone_size: few
cdr3_aa: ASSLAIQNEQF

v_call: TRBV13
clone_size: NA
cdr3_aa: ASSKFGTDTQY

v_call: TRBV7-2
clone_size: NA
cdr3_aa: ASSQTNRHPRYT

v_call: TRBV7-2
clone_size: NA
cdr3_aa: ASSFSGPLTKNIQY

v_call: TRBV20-1
clone_size: NA
cdr3_aa: SAFAPSNTEAF

v_call: TRBV6-5
clone_size: many
cdr3_aa: ASSFLGGYT

v_call: TRBV7-2
clone_size: many
cdr3_aa: ASRLDRAVNEKLF

v_call: TRBV6-1
clone_size: NA
cdr3_aa: ASSEREETGNEQF

v_call: TRBV7-2
clone_size: few
cdr3_aa: ASRLGLGSTYEQY

v_call: TRBV5-1
clone_size: NA
cdr3_aa: ASSFRGISYEQY

v_call: TRBV7-2
clone_size: few
cdr3_aa: ASSFQASGWRAPSSYNEQF

v_call: TRBV20-1
clone_size: NA
cdr3_aa: SAIRLAGPSYEQY

v_call: TRBV4-1
clone_size: few
cdr3_aa: ASSQVPGQNTEAF

v_call: TRBV19
clone_size: few
cdr3_aa: ASSIGERREQY

v_call: TRBV7-2
clone_size: NA
cdr3_aa: SSSPRTGTDTQY

v_call: TRBV29-1
clone_size: NA
cdr3_aa: SVLQTGIEF

v_call: TRBV6-6
clone_size: NA
cdr3_aa: ASASLDLGYGYT

v_call: TRBV6-5
clone_size: NA
cdr3_aa: ASTQSIPGTEAF

v_call: TRBV19
clone_size: few
cdr3_aa: ASTGQSSNQPQH

v_call: TRBV6-5
clone_size: NA
cdr3_aa: ASSYSWDSCSNQPQH

v_call: TRBV6-2/TRBV6-3
clone_size: NA
cdr3_aa: ASSYSASGTQETQY

v_call: TRBV7-7
clone_size: NA
cdr3_aa: ASSLGGGQGFSGELF

v_call: TRBV19
clone_size: NA
cdr3_aa: ASSISGPSSGYGYT

v_call: TRBV28
clone_size: NA
cdr3_aa: ASRGQRYLNTEAF

v_call: TRBV10-3
clone_size: NA
cdr3_aa: AISGQYLQETQY

v_call: TRBV12-3/TRBV12-4
clone_size: NA
cdr3_aa: ASSLRDRFTDTQY

v_call: TRBV7-2
clone_size: once
cdr3_aa: ASAFGVAGRDTEAF

v_call: TRBV25-1
clone_size: NA
cdr3_aa: AAQGSNTGELF

v_call: TRBV2
clone_size: NA
cdr3_aa: ASPRGGGNAEAF